Below, 14 T cell receptor beta chains from the same sample are listed, as sequenced in a study of blood T cell repertoires in COVID-19. Clones were sequenced by immunoSEQ multiplex PCR, and TCRdb holds only the in-frame ones, with some missing. Counted here are about 240,000 clones, 80% to 90% occurring once; the ten biggest clones make up about 2.5%. The sequencing sample was made of PBMCs or T cells enriched from blood (not recorded which). The receptors were gathered from a woman in her 30s with acute COVID-19.

The chain carries TRBV11-2 and TRBJ1-3; D may be TRBD1 (5 bases). The CDR3 loop spans 11 amino acids. The germline V and J ends were trimmed by 5 bases and 8 bases, with 7 bases remaining between them. From germline, CDR1 is SGHAT and CDR2 FQNNGV. CDR3 region: CASSRQYTIYF. The CDR3 coding sequence is TGTGCCAGCAGCCGACAGTACACCATATATTTT.

V usage is TRBV2 and J usage is TRBJ2-7; possible D gene TRBD2, 5 bases. V dropped 3 bases and J dropped 6 bases, with 15 bases sitting between them. Germline loops: CDR1 SNHLY, CDR2 FYNNEI. There are 14 residues in the CDR3. This chain's CDR3 is CASSEEVVGFEQYF. The CDR3 DNA follows: TGTGCCAGCAGTGAGGAGGTTGTGGGGTTCGAGCAGTACTTC.

J is TRBJ1-2 and V is TRBV6-5, with a tentative D call TRBD1 (6 bases). Germline-derived CDR1 and CDR2 are MNHEY and SVGAGI. This CDR3 has 13 residues. The V gene lost 4 bases and the J gene lost 1 base, with 7 bases spanning the gap. CDR3 nucleotides: TGTGCCAGCAGTTTGGACAGTAACTATGGCTACACCTTC. Its protein product is CASSLDSNYGYTF.

The chain has TRBV6-1 and TRBJ1-3; tentatively, D is TRBD1 (5 bases). CDR1 and CDR2 from the germline V gene are MNHNS and SASEGT. V gave up 3 bases and J gave up 0 bases, with 9 bases separating them. The CDR3 length is 15 residues. In DNA form, the CDR3 reads TGTGCCAGCAGTGAGGCAGGGAACTCTGGAAACACCATATATTTT. This sequence encodes CASSEAGNSGNTIYF.

The J gene is TRBJ1-1, the V gene TRBV6-4, with 7 bases fitting TRBD1. The CDR3 runs to 14 residues. Germline trimming cut 6 bases from V and 4 bases from J; bases unmatched to any gene: 8. The germline V gene has CDR1 MRHNA and CDR2 SNTAGT. This chain's CDR3 is CASSVRGDGTEAFF. CDR3 coding DNA: TGTGCCAGCAGCGTCAGGGGGGATGGCACTGAAGCTTTCTTT.

This chain connects TRBV9 to TRBJ1-2, with D possibly being TRBD1 (5 bases). Germline-derived CDR1 and CDR2 are SGDLS and YYNGEE. Trimming shortened V by 0 bases and J by 0 bases, and 9 bases separated the two germline ends. This CDR3 contains 15 residues. CDR3 DNA sequence: TGTGCCAGCAGCGTAGGTGGGGGGACTAACTATGGCTACACCTTC. Encoded protein: CASSVGGGTNYGYTF.

The CDR3, as DNA: TGTGCCTGGAGCCACTCGGGGACAGGGTCATTAATGGACACTGAAGCTTTCTTT. The encoded protein is CAWSHSGTGSLMDTEAFF. The chain uses TRBV30 and TRBJ1-1, with 9 bases fitting TRBD1. CDR3 length: 18 residues. The V gene end was trimmed by 3 bases and the J gene end by 3 bases; junction bases not matched to a gene: 17. The germline gives CDR1 GTSNPN, CDR2 SVGIG (reference sequence).

This sequence joins TRBV7-9 and TRBJ1-3, with D unresolved. V lost 5 bases, J lost 8 bases, and 19 bases lay in between. The CDR3 consists of 15 residues. The germline CDR1 and CDR2 sequences are SEHNR and FQNEAQ (reference sequence). This CDR3 reads CASSAENRSGYTIYF. The DNA for the CDR3 is TGTGCCAGCAGCGCAGAAAACCGTTCCGGGTACACCATATATTTT. The variable domain in full, completed from reference TRBV7-9 and TRBJ1-3, reads DTGVSQNPRHKITKRGQNVTFRCDPISEHNRLYWYRQTLGQGPEFLTYFQNEAQLEKSRLLSDRFSAERPKGSFSTLEIQRTEQGDSAMYLCASSAENRSGYTIYFGEGSWLTVV.

This clone was counted once. The chain recombines TRBV7-2 with TRBJ1-6; 7 positions match TRBD1. The CDR3 spans 16 residues. Looked up from germline, CDR1 is SGHTA and CDR2 is FQGNSA. The V gene end was trimmed by 2 bases and the J gene end by 4 bases; junction bases not matched to a gene: 5. CDR3 DNA sequence: TGTGCCAGCAGCTTAAGAGGACAGGAATATAATTCACCCCTCCACTTT. It codes for CASSLRGQEYNSPLHF.

V usage is TRBV11-3 and J usage is TRBJ2-1; D possibly corresponds to TRBD1 (5 bases). The V end was cut by 5 bases, the J end by 10 bases, with 15 bases between. Germline CDR1 SGHNT, CDR2 YENEEA. This CDR3 is 13 amino acids long. The chain's CDR3 is CASSRLQESEQFF. CDR3 nucleotides: TGTGCCAGCAGCCGTCTACAGGAGTCGGAGCAGTTCTTC.

This chain connects TRBV19 to TRBJ2-7, with 8 bases aligning to TRBD2. The CDR3 is 15 amino acids. J was trimmed by 2 bases and V by 8 bases; bases with no gene match: 11. Germline CDR1 LNHDA, CDR2 SQIVND (reference sequence). CDR3 DNA: TGTGCCAGTCGGCCCGGGACTAGTCCCACCTACGAGCAGTACTTC. Translating it yields CASRPGTSPTYEQYF. Combining the CDR3 with reference TRBV19 and TRBJ2-7 gives the whole variable domain DGGITQSPKYLFRKEGQNVTLSCEQNLNHDAMYWYRQDPGQGLRLIYYSQIVNDFQKGDIAEGYSVSREKKESFPLTVTSAQKNPTAFYLCASRPGTSPTYEQYFGPGTRLTVT.

This clone came up once. The chain carries TRBV11-2 and TRBJ2-5, with TRBD2 identical over 8 bases. This CDR3 spans 13 amino acids. In germline, CDR1 is SGHAT, CDR2 FQNNGV. Unmatched junction bases numbered 2, after V lost 5 bases and J lost 3 bases. The CDR3 is CASSVGGEETQYF. The CDR3 coding sequence is TGTGCCAGCAGCGTCGGGGGGGAAGAGACCCAGTACTTC.

The chain joins TRBV30 to TRBJ1-5; a possible D gene is TRBD1 (6 bases). Trimming shortened V by 2 bases and J by 7 bases, and 12 bases separated the two germline ends. The germline V gene encodes CDR1 GTSNPN and CDR2 SVGIG (reference sequence). This CDR3 is 13 amino acids long. Here the CDR3 DNA reads TGTGCCTGGAGTCACAGGGAAAACCAGCCCCAGCATTTT. Translation: CAWSHRENQPQHF.

CDR3: CASSQGARRFATDTQYF. In nucleotides, the CDR3 is TGCGCCAGCAGCCAAGGAGCTAGGAGATTCGCCACAGATACGCAGTATTTT. V usage is TRBV4-1 and J usage is TRBJ2-3; no clear D. Trimming cost V 1 base and J 2 bases, with 16 bases left between them. This CDR3 comprises 17 residues. From germline, CDR1 is MGHRA and CDR2 YSYEKL.